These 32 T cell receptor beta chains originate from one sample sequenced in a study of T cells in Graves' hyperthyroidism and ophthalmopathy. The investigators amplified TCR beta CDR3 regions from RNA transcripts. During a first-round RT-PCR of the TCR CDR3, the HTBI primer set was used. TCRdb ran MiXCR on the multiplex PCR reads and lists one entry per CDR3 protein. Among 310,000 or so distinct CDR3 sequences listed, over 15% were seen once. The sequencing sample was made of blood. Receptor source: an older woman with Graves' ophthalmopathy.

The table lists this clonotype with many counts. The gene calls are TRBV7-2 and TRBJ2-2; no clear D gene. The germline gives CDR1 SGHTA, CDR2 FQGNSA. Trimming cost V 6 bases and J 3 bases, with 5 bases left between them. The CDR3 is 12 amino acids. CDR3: CASRSYTGELFF. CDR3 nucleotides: TGTGCCAGCAGATCTTACACCGGGGAGCTGTTTTTT.

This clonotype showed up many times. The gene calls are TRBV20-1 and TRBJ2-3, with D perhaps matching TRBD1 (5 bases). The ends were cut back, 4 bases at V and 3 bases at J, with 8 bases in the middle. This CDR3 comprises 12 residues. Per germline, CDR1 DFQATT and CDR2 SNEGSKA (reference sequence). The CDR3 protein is CSAKAGTDTQYF. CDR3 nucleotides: TGCAGTGCTAAGGCAGGGACAGATACGCAGTATTTT.

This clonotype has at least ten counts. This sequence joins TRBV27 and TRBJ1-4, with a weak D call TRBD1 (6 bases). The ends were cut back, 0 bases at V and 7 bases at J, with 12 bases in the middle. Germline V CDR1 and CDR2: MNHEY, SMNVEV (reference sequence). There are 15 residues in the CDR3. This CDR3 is CASSLSRGLGEKLFF. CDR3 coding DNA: TGTGCCAGCAGTTTATCGCGGGGGCTAGGTGAAAAACTGTTTTTT.

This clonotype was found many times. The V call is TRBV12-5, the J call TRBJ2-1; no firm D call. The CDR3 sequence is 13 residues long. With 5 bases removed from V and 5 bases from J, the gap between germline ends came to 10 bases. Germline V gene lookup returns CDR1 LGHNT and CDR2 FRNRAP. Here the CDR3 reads CASGRNRDNEQFF. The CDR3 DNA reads TGTGCTAGTGGTCGTAACCGGGACAATGAGCAGTTCTTC. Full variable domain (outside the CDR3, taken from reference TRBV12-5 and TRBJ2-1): DARVTQTPRHKVTEMGQEVTMRCQPILGHNTVFWYRQTMMQGLELLAYFRNRAPLDDSGMPKDRFSAEMPDATLATLKIQPSEPRDSAVYFCASGRNRDNEQFFGPGTRLTVL.

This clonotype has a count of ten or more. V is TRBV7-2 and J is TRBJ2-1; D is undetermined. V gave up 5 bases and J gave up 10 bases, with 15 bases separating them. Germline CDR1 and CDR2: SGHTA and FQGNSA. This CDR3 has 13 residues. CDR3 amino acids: CASSTRPDGEQFF. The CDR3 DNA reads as TGTGCCAGCAGCACGCGTCCGGACGGAGAGCAGTTCTTC.

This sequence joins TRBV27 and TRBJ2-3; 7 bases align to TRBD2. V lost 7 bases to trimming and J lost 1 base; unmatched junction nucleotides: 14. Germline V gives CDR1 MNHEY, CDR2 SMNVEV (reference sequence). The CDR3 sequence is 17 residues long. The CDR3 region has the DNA TGTGCCAGCAAGCCCTGGGCGACTAGCATGGGCACAGATACGCAGTATTTT. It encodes CASKPWATSMGTDTQYF.

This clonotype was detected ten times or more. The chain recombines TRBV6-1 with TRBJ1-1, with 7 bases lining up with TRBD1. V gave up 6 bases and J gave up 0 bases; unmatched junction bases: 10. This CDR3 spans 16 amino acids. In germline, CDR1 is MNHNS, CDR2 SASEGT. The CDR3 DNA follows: TGTGCCAGCAGCCCTTTGACAGGGCAGATGAACACTGAAGCTTTCTTT. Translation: CASSPLTGQMNTEAFF.

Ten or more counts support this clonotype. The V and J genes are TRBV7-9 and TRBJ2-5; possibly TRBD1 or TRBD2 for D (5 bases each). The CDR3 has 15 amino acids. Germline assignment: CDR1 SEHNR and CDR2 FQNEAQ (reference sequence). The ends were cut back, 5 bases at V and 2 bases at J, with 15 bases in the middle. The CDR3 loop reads CASSPAGALQETQYF. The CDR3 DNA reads TGTGCCAGCAGCCCAGCCGGGGCCCTTCAAGAGACCCAGTACTTC.

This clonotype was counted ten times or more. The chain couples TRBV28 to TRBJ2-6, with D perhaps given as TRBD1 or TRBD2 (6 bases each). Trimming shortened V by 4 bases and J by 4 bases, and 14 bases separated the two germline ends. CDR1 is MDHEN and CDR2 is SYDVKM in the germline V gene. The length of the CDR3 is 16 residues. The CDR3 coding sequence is TGTGCCAGCAGTTCGGGGGCGCTTAAAGGGGCCAACGTCCTGACTTTC. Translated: CASSSGALKGANVLTF. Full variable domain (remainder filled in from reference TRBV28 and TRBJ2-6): DVKVTQSSRYLVKRTGEKVFLECVQDMDHENMFWYRQDPGLGLRLIYFSYDVKMKEKGDIPEGYSVSREKKERFSLILESASTNQTSMYLCASSSGALKGANVLTFGAGSRLTVL.

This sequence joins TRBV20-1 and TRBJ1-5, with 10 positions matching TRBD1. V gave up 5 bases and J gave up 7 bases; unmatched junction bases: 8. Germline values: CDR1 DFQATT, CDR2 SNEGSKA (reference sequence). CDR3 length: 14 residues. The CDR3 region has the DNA TGCAGTGCTCCAAGACAGGGGGCTAAGCAGCCCCAGCATTTT. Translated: CSAPRQGAKQPQHF.

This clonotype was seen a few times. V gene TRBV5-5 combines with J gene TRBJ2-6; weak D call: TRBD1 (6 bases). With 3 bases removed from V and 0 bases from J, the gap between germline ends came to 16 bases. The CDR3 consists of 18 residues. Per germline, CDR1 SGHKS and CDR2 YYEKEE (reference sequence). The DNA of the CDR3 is TGTGCCAGCAGCTCATACAGGGAGTCCTCCTCTGGGGCCAACGTCCTGACTTTC. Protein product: CASSSYRESSSGANVLTF.

In DNA form, the CDR3 reads TGTGCCAGCAGCCAAGGGGGTACAGGGGTTGCGTACGAGCAGTACTTC. Translation gives CASSQGGTGVAYEQYF. This sequence joins TRBV4-2 and TRBJ2-7; 7 nucleotides match TRBD1. V shed 1 base and J 4 bases; nucleotides not matched to a gene: 10. Germline CDR1 is LGHNA and CDR2 is YNFKEQ. The CDR3 spans 16 residues.

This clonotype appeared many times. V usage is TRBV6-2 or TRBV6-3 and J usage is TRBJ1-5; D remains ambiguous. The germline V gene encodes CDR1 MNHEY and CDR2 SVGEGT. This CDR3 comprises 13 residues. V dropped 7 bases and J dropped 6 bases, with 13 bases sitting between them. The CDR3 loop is CASTDPPVQPQHF. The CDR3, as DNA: TGTGCCAGCACCGACCCCCCGGTTCAGCCCCAGCATTTT.

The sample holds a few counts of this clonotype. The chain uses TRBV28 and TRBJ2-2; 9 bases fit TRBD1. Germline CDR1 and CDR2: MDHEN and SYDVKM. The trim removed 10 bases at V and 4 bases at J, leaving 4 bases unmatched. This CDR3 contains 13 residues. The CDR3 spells CATQGAGTGELFF. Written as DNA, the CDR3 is TGTGCCACACAGGGGGCTGGCACCGGGGAGCTGTTTTTT.

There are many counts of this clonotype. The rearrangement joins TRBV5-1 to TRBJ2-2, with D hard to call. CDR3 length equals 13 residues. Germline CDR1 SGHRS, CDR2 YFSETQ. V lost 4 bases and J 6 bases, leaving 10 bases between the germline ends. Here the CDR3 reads CASSVLVPGELFF. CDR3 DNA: TGCGCCAGCAGCGTCCTAGTCCCCGGGGAGCTGTTTTTT.

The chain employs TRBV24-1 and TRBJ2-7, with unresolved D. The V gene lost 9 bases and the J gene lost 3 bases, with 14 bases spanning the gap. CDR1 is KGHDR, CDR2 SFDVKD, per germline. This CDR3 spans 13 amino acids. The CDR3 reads CATASDRHYEQYF. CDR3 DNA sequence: TGTGCCACCGCCTCGGACCGGCACTACGAGCAGTACTTC.

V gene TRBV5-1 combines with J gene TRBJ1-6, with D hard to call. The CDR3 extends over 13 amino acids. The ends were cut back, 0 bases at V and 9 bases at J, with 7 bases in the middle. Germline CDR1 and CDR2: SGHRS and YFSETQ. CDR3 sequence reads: CASSLAGLSPLHF. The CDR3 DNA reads TGCGCCAGCAGCTTGGCCGGACTTTCACCCCTCCACTTT.

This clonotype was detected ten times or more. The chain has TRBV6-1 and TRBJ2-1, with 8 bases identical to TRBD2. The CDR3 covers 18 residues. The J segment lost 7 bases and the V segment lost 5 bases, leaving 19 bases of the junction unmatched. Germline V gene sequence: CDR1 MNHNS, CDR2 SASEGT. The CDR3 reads CASSKTFLAGHGSNEQFF. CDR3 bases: TGTGCCAGCAGTAAAACTTTTCTAGCGGGTCACGGTTCTAATGAGCAGTTCTTC.

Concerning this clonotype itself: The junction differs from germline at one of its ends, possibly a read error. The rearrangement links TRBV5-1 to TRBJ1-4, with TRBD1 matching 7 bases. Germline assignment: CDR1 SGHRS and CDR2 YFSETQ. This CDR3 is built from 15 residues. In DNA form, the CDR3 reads TGCCCCAGCAGCTCCTCGGGACAGATTAATGAAAAACTGTTTTTT. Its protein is CPSSSSGQINEKLFF.

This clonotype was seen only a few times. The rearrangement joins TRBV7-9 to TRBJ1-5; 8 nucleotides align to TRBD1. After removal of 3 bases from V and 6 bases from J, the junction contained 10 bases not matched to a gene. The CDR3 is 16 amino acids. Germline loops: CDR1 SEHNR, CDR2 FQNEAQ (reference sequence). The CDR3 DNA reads TGTGCCAGCAGCTTCTGGACAGGGCGATCTAGTCAGCCCCAGCATTTT. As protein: CASSFWTGRSSQPQHF.

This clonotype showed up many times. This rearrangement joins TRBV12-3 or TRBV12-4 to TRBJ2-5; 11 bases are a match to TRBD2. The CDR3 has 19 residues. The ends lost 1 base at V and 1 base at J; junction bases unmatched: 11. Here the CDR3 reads CASSLDLAGGQTIQETQYF. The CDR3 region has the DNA TGTGCCAGCAGTTTAGACCTAGCGGGGGGCCAAACCATCCAAGAGACCCAGTACTTC.

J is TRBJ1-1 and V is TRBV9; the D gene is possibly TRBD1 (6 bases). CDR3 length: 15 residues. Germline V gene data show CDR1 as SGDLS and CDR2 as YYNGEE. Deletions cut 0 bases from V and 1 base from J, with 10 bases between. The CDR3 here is CASSVVGGQNTEAFF. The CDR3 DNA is TGTGCCAGCAGCGTAGTAGGGGGGCAGAACACTGAAGCTTTCTTT. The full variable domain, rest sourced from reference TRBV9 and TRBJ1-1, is DSGVTQTPKHLITATGQRVTLRCSPRSGDLSVYWYQQSLDQGLQFLIQYYNGEERAKGNILERFSAQQFPDLHSELNLSSLELGDSALYFCASSVVGGQNTEAFFGQGTRLTVV.

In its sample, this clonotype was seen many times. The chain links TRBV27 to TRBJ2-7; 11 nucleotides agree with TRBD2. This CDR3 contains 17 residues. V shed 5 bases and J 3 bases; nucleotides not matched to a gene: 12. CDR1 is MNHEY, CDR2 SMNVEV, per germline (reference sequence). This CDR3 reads CASSRILGTSGYYEQYF. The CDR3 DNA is TGTGCCAGCAGTCGTATCCTCGGGACTAGCGGCTACTACGAGCAGTACTTC.

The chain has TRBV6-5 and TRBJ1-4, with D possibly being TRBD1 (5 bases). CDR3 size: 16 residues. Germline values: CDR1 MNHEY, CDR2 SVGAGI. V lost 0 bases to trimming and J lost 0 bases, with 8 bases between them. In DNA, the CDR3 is TGTGCCAGCAGTTACTCGGGACTTGCAACTAATGAAAAACTGTTTTTT. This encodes CASSYSGLATNEKLFF.

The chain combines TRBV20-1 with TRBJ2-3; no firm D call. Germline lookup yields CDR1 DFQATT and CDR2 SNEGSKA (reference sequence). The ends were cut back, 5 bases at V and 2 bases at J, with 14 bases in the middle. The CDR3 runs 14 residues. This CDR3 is CSALGRQNTDTQYF. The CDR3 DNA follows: TGCAGTGCTTTAGGTCGGCAGAACACAGATACGCAGTATTTT.

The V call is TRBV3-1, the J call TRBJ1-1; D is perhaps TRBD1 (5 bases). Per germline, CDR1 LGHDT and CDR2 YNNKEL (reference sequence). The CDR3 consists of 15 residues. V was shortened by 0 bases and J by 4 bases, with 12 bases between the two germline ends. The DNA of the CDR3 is TGTGCCAGCAGCCAAGACCTGGAAGGGGTCACTGAAGCTTTCTTT. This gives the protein CASSQDLEGVTEAFF.

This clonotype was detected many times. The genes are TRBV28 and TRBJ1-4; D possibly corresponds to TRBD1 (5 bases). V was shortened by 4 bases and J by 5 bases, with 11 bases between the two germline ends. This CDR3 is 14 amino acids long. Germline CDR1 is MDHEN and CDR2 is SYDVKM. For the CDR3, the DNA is TGTGCCAGCAGTTGGGACGGAGAGAATGAAAAACTGTTTTTT. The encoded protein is CASSWDGENEKLFF.

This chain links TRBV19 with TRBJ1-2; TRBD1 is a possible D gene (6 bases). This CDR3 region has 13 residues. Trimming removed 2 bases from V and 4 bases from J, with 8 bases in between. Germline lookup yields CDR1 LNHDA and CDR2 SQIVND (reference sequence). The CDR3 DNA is TGTGCCAGTAGTATACAGGGGCGCTATGGCTACACCTTC. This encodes CASSIQGRYGYTF.

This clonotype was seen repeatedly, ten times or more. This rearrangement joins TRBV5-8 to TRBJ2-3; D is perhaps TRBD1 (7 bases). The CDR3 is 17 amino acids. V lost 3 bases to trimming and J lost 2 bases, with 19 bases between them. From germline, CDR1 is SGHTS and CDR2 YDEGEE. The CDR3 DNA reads TGTGCCAGCAGCTGGGGTGTCGCGGGACAGCCCACAGATACGCAGTATTTT. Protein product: CASSWGVAGQPTDTQYF.

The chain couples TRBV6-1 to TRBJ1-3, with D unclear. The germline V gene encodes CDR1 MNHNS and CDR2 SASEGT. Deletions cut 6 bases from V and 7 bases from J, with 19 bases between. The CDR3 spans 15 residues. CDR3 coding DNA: TGTGCCAGCAGCCCGAAGAGTTTTTGGTCGAACACCATATATTTT. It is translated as CASSPKSFWSNTIYF.

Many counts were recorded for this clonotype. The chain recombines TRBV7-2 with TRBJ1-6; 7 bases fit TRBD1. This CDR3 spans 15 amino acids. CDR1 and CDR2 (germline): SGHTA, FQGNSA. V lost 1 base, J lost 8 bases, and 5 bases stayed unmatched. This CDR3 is CASSLVGQLHSPLHF. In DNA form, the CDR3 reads TGTGCCAGCAGCTTAGTGGGACAGCTTCATTCACCCCTCCACTTT.

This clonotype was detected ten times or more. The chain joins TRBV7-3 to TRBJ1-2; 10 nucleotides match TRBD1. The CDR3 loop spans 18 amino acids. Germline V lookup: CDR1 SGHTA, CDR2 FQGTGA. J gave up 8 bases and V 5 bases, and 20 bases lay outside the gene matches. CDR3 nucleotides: TGTGCCAGCAGCCTCCACCCCGTCCCGGGACAGGGGAAGGACGGCTACACCTTC. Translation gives CASSLHPVPGQGKDGYTF.